The T cell receptor beta chain under discussion was sequenced for a study of T cells after yellow fever vaccination. Study-level information: Where fractions had low cell numbers, libraries were prepared from them with the SMART-Seq v4 Ultra Low Input RNA kit. Study-wide points: Highly abundant clonotypes carried over from the bulk population could end up in FACS-sorted repertoires as contaminants.

This CDR3 spans 12 amino acids. The V end was cut by 0 bases, the J end by 5 bases, with 4 bases between. Germline values: CDR1 SGHRS, CDR2 YFSETQ. This clonotype was counted between two and nine times. The antigen is undetermined. 5'RACE template switching added a universal primer site and UMIs to TCR cDNA. Each CDR3 protein is one row after TCRdb ran MiXCR on the 5' RACE reads. Of around 120,000 distinct CDR3 sequences listed, approximately 14% are singletons. The sample here was CD8+ T cells sorted from PBMCs, taken 5 days after the yellow fever booster vaccination. The sequence was collected from a man aged 18 to 35 who received the YFV17D yellow fever vaccine. The chain combines TRBV5-1 with TRBJ2-3; the D is unclear. CDR3 DNA: TGCGCCAGCAGCTTGGTGGAAGATACGCAGTATTTT. Translating gives CASSLVEDTQYF.